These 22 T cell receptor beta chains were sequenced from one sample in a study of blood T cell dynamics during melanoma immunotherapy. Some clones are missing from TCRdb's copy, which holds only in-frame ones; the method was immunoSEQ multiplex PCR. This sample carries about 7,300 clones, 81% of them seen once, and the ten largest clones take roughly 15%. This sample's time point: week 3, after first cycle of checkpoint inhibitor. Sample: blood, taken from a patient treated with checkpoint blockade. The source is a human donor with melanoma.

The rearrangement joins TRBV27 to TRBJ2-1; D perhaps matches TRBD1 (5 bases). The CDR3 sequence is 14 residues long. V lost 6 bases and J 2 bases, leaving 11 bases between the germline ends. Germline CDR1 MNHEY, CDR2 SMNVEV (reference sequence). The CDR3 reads CASREGVTYNEQFF. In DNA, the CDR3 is TGTGCCAGCAGGGAAGGGGTTACCTACAATGAGCAGTTCTTC.

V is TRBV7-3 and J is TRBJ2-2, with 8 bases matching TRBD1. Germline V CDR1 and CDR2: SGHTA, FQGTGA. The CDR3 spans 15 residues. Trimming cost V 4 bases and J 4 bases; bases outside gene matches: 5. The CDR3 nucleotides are TGTGCCAGCAGCTCCAGGACAGGGCGCACCGGGGAGCTGTTTTTT. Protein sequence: CASSSRTGRTGELFF.

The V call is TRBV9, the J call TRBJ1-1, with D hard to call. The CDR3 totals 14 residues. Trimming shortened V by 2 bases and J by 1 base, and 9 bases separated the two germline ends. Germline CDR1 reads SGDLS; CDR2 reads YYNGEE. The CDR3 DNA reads TGTGCCAGCAGCGTGGACGGAACGAACACTGAAGCTTTCTTT. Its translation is CASSVDGTNTEAFF.

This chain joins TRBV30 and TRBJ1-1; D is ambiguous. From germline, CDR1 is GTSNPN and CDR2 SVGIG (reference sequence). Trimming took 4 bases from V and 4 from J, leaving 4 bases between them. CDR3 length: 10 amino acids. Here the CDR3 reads CAWIFTEAFF. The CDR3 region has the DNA TGTGCCTGGATTTTCACTGAAGCTTTCTTT.

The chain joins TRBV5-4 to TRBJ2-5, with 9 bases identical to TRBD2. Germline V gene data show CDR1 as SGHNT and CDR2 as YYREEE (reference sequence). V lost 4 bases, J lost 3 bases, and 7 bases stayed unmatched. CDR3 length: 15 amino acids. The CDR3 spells CASSLFGGGEETQYF. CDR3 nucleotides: TGTGCCAGCAGCCTCTTTGGCGGGGGGGAAGAGACCCAGTACTTC.

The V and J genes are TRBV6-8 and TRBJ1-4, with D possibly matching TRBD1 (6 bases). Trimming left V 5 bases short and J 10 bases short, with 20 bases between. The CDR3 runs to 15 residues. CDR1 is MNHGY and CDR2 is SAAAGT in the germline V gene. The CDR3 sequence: CASSLKRGGGSKLFF. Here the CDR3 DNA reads TGTGCCAGCAGTCTAAAACGGGGAGGGGGATCAAAACTGTTTTTT.

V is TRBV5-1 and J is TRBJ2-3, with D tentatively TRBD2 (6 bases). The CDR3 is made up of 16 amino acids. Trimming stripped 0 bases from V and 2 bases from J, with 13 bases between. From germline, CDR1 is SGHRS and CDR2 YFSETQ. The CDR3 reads CASSLVAGSSTDTQYF. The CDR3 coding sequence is TGCGCCAGCAGCTTGGTGGCGGGGAGTTCCACAGATACGCAGTATTTT.

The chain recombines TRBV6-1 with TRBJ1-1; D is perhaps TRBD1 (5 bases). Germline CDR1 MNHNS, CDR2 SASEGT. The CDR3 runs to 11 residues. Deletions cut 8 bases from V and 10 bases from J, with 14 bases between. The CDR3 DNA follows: TGTGCCAGCCTGGGGGTAGGGACAGCTTTCTTT. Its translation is CASLGVGTAFF.

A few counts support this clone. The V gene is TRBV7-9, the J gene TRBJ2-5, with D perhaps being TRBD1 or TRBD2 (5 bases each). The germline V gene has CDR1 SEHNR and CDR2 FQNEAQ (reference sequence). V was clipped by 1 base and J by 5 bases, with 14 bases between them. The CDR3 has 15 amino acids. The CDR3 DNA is TGTGCCAGCAGCTTAGTGGGGGTGGTGGCGGAGACCCAGTACTTC. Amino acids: CASSLVGVVAETQYF.

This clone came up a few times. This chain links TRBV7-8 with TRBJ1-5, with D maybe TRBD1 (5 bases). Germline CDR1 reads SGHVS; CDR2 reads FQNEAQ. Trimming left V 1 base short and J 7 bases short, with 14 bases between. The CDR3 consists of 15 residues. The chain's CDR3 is CASSLGQGGTQPQHF. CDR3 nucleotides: TGTGCCAGCAGCTTAGGTCAGGGCGGGACCCAGCCCCAGCATTTT.

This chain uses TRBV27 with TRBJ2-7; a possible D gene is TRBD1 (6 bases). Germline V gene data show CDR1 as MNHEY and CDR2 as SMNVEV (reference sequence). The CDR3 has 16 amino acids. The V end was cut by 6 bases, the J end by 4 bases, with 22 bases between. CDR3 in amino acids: CASSEEQGALDYEQYF. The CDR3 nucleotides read TGTGCCAGCAGCGAGGAACAGGGAGCTCTGGATTACGAGCAGTACTTC.

This chain's CDR3 is CASSSRGRQTHYGYTF. The DNA of the CDR3 is TGTGCCAGTAGTTCCCGAGGCAGACAGACACACTATGGCTACACCTTC. The rearrangement uses TRBV19 and TRBJ1-2, with D possibly being TRBD1 (5 bases). The V end lost 5 bases, the J end lost 3 bases, and 19 bases lay between the germline ends. CDR1 and CDR2 from the germline V gene are LNHDA and SQIVND (reference sequence). The length of the CDR3 is 16 residues.

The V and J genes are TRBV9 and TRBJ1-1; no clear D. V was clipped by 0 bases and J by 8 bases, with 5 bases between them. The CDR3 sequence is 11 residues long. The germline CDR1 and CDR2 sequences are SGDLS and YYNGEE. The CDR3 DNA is TGTGCCAGCAGCGTAGGCGACGAAGCTTTCTTT. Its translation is CASSVGDEAFF. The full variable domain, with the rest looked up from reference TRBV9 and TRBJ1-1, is DSGVTQTPKHLITATGQRVTLRCSPRSGDLSVYWYQQSLDQGLQFLIQYYNGEERAKGNILERFSAQQFPDLHSELNLSSLELGDSALYFCASSVGDEAFFGQGTRLTVV.

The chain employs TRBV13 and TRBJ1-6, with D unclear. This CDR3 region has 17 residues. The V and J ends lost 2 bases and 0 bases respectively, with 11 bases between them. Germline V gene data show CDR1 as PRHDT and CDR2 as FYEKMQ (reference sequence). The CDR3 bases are TGTGCCAGCAGCTTATCTCCTTTTAGCTCCTATAATTCACCCCTCCACTTT. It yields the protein CASSLSPFSSYNSPLHF.

CDR3 DNA sequence: TGTGCCAGCAGGCCACAGGGGAGGGCCAATCAGCCCCAGCATTTT. It codes for CASRPQGRANQPQHF. The rearrangement uses TRBV7-4 and TRBJ1-5, with 7 bases fitting TRBD1. Per germline, CDR1 SGHVT and CDR2 SQSDAQ. V gave up 6 bases and J gave up 3 bases; unmatched junction bases: 8. This CDR3 is 15 amino acids long.

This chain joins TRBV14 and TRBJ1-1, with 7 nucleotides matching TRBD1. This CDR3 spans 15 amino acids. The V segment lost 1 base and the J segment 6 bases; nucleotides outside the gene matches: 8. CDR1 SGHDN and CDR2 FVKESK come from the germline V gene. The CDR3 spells CASSQVTGEGAEAFF. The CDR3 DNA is TGTGCCAGCAGCCAAGTAACAGGGGAAGGGGCTGAAGCTTTCTTT.

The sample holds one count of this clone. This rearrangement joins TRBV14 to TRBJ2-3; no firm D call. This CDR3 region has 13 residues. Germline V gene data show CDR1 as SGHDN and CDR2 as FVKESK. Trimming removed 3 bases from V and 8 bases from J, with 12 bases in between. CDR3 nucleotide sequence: TGTGCCAGCAGCCAGGCGATGAGCTCTACGCAGTATTTT. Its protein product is CASSQAMSSTQYF.

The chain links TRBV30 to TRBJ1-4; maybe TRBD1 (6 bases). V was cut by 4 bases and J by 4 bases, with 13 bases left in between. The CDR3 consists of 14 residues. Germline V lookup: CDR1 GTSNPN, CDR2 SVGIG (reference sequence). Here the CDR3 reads CAWTRGGYNEKLFF. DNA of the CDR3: TGTGCCTGGACGCGGGGGGGCTATAATGAAAAACTGTTTTTT.

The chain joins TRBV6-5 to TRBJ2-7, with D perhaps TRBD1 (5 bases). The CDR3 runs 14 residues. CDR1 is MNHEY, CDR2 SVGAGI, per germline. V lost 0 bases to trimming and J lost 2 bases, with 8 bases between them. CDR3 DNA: TGTGCCAGCAGTTACTCGACAGAAACCTACGAGCAGTACTTC. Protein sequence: CASSYSTETYEQYF.

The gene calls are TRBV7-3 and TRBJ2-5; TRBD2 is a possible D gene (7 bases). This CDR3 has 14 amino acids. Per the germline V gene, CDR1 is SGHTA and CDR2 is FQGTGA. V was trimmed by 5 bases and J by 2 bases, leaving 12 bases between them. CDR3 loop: CASSRGGVQETQYF. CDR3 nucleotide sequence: TGTGCCAGCAGCAGAGGGGGGGTTCAAGAGACCCAGTACTTC.

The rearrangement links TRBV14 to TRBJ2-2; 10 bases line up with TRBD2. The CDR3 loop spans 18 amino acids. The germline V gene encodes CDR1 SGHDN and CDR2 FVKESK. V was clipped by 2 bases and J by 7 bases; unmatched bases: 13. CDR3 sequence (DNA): TGTGCCAGCAGCCAATACCCCCGGAGTAGCGGGGGGAGCGGGGAGCTGTTTTTT. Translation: CASSQYPRSSGGSGELFF. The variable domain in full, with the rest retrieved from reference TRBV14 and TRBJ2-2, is EAGVTQFPSHSVIEKGQTVTLRCDPISGHDNLYWYRRVMGKEIKFLLHFVKESKQDESGMPNNRFLAERTGGTYSTLKVQPAELEDSGVYFCASSQYPRSSGGSGELFFGEGSRLTVL.

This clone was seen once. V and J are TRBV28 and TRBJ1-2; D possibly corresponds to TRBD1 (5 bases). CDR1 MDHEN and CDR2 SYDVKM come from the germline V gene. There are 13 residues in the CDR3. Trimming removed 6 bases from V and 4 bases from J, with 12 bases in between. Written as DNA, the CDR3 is TGTGCCAGCAGCAACGGGGGAGGCTATGGCTACACCTTC. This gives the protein CASSNGGGYGYTF.